The text below deals with one T cell receptor beta chain. This entry comes from a study of PD-1 blockade in classical Hodgkin lymphoma. Libraries were prepared by immunoSEQ multiplex PCR; TCRdb keeps only in-frame clonotypes and omits some of them. The table shows about 50,000 clones, with roughly 66% occurring only once. Following autologous stem cell transplantation, relapse occurred in every patient, and exposure to brentuximab vedotin varied. This receptor was obtained from a human donor with classical Hodgkin lymphoma. Specimen: peripheral blood mononuclear cells (PBMCs), collected before the second cycle of nivolumab.

CDR3 nucleotide sequence: TGTGCCAGCAGCTTAAAAAACCCACAGGGAGAAGATACGCAGTATTTT. Its translation is CASSLKNPQGEDTQYF. The genes are TRBV7-2 and TRBJ2-3; tentative D call: TRBD1 (6 bases). The CDR3 extends over 16 amino acids. CDR1 SGHTA and CDR2 FQGNSA come from the germline V gene. V gave up 2 bases and J gave up 5 bases, with 17 bases separating them.